Following are 28 T cell receptor beta chains from one sample sequenced in a study of vaccination and CD4 T cells after COVID-19. Treatment specified: approximately nine-day PBMC culture with coronavirus spike peptide pools or control peptides (ViraFEST assay). The Oncomine TCR Beta short-read assay was applied to DNA of cultured CD4+ T cells. TCRdb passed the PCR reads through MiXCR, listing each CDR3 protein once. Here the sample spans just over 14,000 distinct CDR3 sequences, roughly 75% being singletons. Their antigens are not known. Sample: CD4+ T cells from blood, cultured in vitro. Receptors originate from a human donor who had recovered from COVID-19.

The V call is TRBV20-1, the J call TRBJ1-1; D uncertain. The CDR3 covers 11 residues. Between the trimmed V and J ends, which lost 3 bases and 3 bases, there was a span of 5 bases. CDR1 is DFQATT and CDR2 is SNEGSKA in the germline V gene (reference sequence). The CDR3 sequence is CSARTYTEAFF. CDR3 nucleotides: TGCAGTGCTAGGACCTACACTGAAGCTTTCTTT.

By share of the sample, this clonotype is medium-sized. This rearrangement joins TRBV28 to TRBJ1-1; D call uncertain. CDR3 length: 16 residues. V shed 1 base and J shed 11 bases, with 23 bases lying between them. Germline CDR1 reads MDHEN; CDR2 reads SYDVKM. The CDR3 DNA reads TGTGCCAGCAGTTTATCGGTCTCGGGCAGTCGCGGTGGGGCTTTCTTT. Translating gives CASSLSVSGSRGGAFF.

This chain uses TRBV6-5 with TRBJ2-5; 7 bases line up with TRBD1. The CDR3 extends over 14 amino acids. CDR1 MNHEY and CDR2 SVGAGI come from the germline V gene. With V trimmed by 2 bases and J by 2 bases, 2 bases remained unmatched. In DNA, the CDR3 is TGTGCCAGCAGTTACGGGACAGTACAAGAGACCCAGTACTTC. It codes for CASSYGTVQETQYF.

In its sample, this clonotype was seen a few times. V gene TRBV6-2 or TRBV6-3 combines with J gene TRBJ1-1, with unresolved D. The germline V gene encodes CDR1 MNHEY and CDR2 SVGEGT. The CDR3 has 13 residues. V was clipped by 8 bases and J by 4 bases, with 14 bases between them. The CDR3 bases are TGTGCCAGCGGTCAAGGCCCGGTCACTGAAGCTTTCTTT. This gives the protein CASGQGPVTEAFF.

V and J are TRBV5-1 and TRBJ2-5; 11 bases match TRBD2. J was trimmed by 4 bases and V by 4 bases; bases with no gene match: 3. The CDR3 contains 14 residues. Germline CDR1 is SGHRS and CDR2 is YFSETQ. CDR3 sequence: CASSPGLAGETQYF. CDR3 coding DNA: TGCGCCAGCAGCCCCGGACTAGCGGGAGAGACCCAGTACTTC.

Only a few counts were recorded for this clonotype. The CDR3 loop is CASSPQGGQPQHF. The CDR3 region has the DNA TGTGCCAGCAGCCCCCAGGGGGGTCAGCCCCAGCATTTT. The V gene is TRBV7-3, the J gene TRBJ1-5; 7 bases are a match to TRBD1. The germline gives CDR1 SGHTA, CDR2 FQGTGA. V gave up 5 bases and J gave up 6 bases; unmatched junction bases: 4. The CDR3 spans 13 residues.

The table lists this clonotype with a count of one. The chain recombines TRBV6-1 with TRBJ1-6; D is undetermined. The CDR3 is 13 amino acids. CDR1 is MNHNS, CDR2 SASEGT, per germline. Trimming took 6 bases from V and 7 from J, leaving 10 bases between them. For the CDR3, the DNA is TGTGCCAGCAGGGGAGGGTCAAATTCACCCCTCCACTTT. Amino acid sequence: CASRGGSNSPLHF.

This clonotype occurred once. The chain joins TRBV6-1 to TRBJ2-2; D is ambiguous. The V end was cut by 3 bases, the J end by 8 bases, with 7 bases between. In germline, CDR1 is MNHNS, CDR2 SASEGT. This CDR3 is 12 amino acids long. CDR3 loop: CASSDPLGELFF. The DNA for the CDR3 is TGTGCCAGCAGTGACCCGCTTGGGGAGCTGTTTTTT.

This chain uses TRBV20-1 with TRBJ1-5; D is unresolved. CDR1 and CDR2 from the germline V gene are DFQATT and SNEGSKA (reference sequence). The ends were cut back, 2 bases at V and 7 bases at J, with 12 bases in the middle. The length of the CDR3 is 13 residues. Written as DNA, the CDR3 is TGCAGTGCTAGATCCCTTACCCCACAGCCCCAGCATTTT. Its translation is CSARSLTPQPQHF.

The chain combines TRBV7-2 with TRBJ2-1; 10 bases map to TRBD2. With V trimmed by 5 bases and J by 0 bases, 1 base remained unmatched. Germline V gene sequence: CDR1 SGHTA, CDR2 FQGNSA. CDR3 length: 15 residues. The CDR3 protein is CASSPSGSSYNEQFF. The DNA of the CDR3 is TGTGCCAGCAGCCCTAGCGGGAGCTCCTACAATGAGCAGTTCTTC. The whole variable domain, remainder taken from reference TRBV7-2 and TRBJ2-1, is GAGVSQSPSNKVTEKGKDVELRCDPISGHTALYWYRQSLGQGLEFLIYFQGNSAPDKSGLPSDRFSAERTGGSVSTLTIQRTQQEDSAVYLCASSPSGSSYNEQFFGPGTRLTVL.

The chain links TRBV6-5 to TRBJ1-2, with D possibly being TRBD1 (6 bases). Per germline, CDR1 MNHEY and CDR2 SVGAGI. The germline V and J ends were trimmed by 2 bases and 2 bases, with 9 bases remaining between them. This CDR3 contains 14 residues. CDR3 nucleotides: TGTGCCAGCAGTTACCGGGACAAGAACTATGGCTACACCTTC. It is translated as CASSYRDKNYGYTF.

This chain links TRBV6-5 with TRBJ2-5, with no clear D. The germline V gene has CDR1 MNHEY and CDR2 SVGAGI. The CDR3 totals 14 residues. V was trimmed by 0 bases and J by 1 base, leaving 6 bases between them. This CDR3 is CASSYSTIQETQYF. The CDR3 DNA is TGTGCCAGCAGTTACTCGACGATCCAAGAGACCCAGTACTTC.

The V call is TRBV20-1, the J call TRBJ2-7; 10 positions agree with TRBD2. This CDR3 has 15 amino acids. Germline CDR1 and CDR2: DFQATT and SNEGSKA (reference sequence). The junction had 8 bases not matched to a gene; V was cut back by 3 bases and J by 3 bases. The chain's CDR3 is CSARATSGPFYEQYF. CDR3 nucleotide sequence: TGCAGTGCTAGGGCGACTAGCGGGCCATTCTACGAGCAGTACTTC.

This chain connects TRBV7-2 to TRBJ1-1, with D unclear. CDR1 is SGHTA, CDR2 FQGNSA, per germline. V was shortened by 5 bases and J by 4 bases, with 8 bases between the two germline ends. The CDR3 sequence is 12 residues long. The CDR3 region has the DNA TGTGCCAGCAGCCCTCGCTCCACTGAAGCTTTCTTT. Translating it yields CASSPRSTEAFF.

The chain uses TRBV24-1 and TRBJ1-2; D unresolved. Trimming took 5 bases from V and 3 from J, leaving 18 bases between them. CDR3 length: 16 amino acids. Germline loops: CDR1 KGHDR, CDR2 SFDVKD. The CDR3: CATSALTPDGYYGYTF. The CDR3 region has the DNA TGTGCCACCAGTGCTCTTACTCCCGATGGCTACTATGGCTACACCTTC.

The genes are TRBV19 and TRBJ2-3; no reliable D call. Germline V gene lookup returns CDR1 LNHDA and CDR2 SQIVND (reference sequence). The germline V and J ends were trimmed by 5 bases and 4 bases, with 7 bases remaining between them. This CDR3 is built from 12 residues. CDR3 protein: CASSRMADTQYF. The DNA for the CDR3 is TGTGCCAGTAGTCGGATGGCAGATACGCAGTATTTT.

CDR3 bases: TGCAGTGCTAGGAAGGGAGACACAGATACGCAGTATTTT. Translation: CSARKGDTDTQYF. V usage is TRBV20-1 and J usage is TRBJ2-3, with a tentative D call TRBD2 (5 bases). There are 13 residues in the CDR3. V shed 3 bases and J shed 2 bases, with 9 bases lying between them. Germline V lookup: CDR1 DFQATT, CDR2 SNEGSKA (reference sequence).

The chain uses TRBV27 and TRBJ2-5, with 8 bases that match TRBD1. With V trimmed by 2 bases and J by 9 bases, 5 bases remained unmatched. Germline CDR1 reads MNHEY; CDR2 reads SMNVEV (reference sequence). The CDR3 has 13 amino acids. The CDR3 DNA reads as TGTGCCAGCAGTTTAGCCAGGACAGGGCCCCAGTACTTC. Its protein product is CASSLARTGPQYF.

The chain has TRBV27 and TRBJ2-1; 7 bases align to TRBD1. The germline gives CDR1 MNHEY, CDR2 SMNVEV (reference sequence). The V and J ends lost 5 bases and 3 bases, in that order; junction bases with no gene match: 7. The CDR3 consists of 15 residues. The CDR3: CASSPTGTDYNEQFF. CDR3 nucleotides: TGTGCCAGCAGTCCTACCGGGACAGACTACAATGAGCAGTTCTTC.

Here the CDR3 reads CASSSVGQGGVEQYF. The CDR3, as DNA: TGTGCCAGCAGCTCCGTGGGACAGGGAGGAGTCGAGCAGTACTTC. The chain joins TRBV11-2 to TRBJ2-7; 9 bases match TRBD1. Germline CDR1 and CDR2: SGHAT and FQNNGV. J lost 6 bases, V lost 4 bases, and 10 bases had no gene match. The CDR3 loop spans 15 amino acids.

The chain couples TRBV19 to TRBJ2-1; D call uncertain. V was shortened by 0 bases and J by 6 bases, with 12 bases between the two germline ends. Germline-derived CDR1 and CDR2 are LNHDA and SQIVND (reference sequence). The CDR3 loop spans 15 amino acids. This CDR3 is CASSIELGLGNEQFF. DNA for the CDR3: TGTGCCAGTAGTATAGAACTCGGGCTAGGCAATGAGCAGTTCTTC.

The chain uses TRBV7-2 and TRBJ1-3; 8 bases map to TRBD1. This CDR3 has 16 amino acids. The J segment lost 2 bases and the V segment lost 5 bases, leaving 8 bases of the junction unmatched. Germline CDR1 SGHTA, CDR2 FQGNSA. The CDR3 sequence: CASSLMRQGPGNTIYF. The DNA of the CDR3 is TGTGCCAGCAGCCTAATGAGACAGGGGCCTGGAAACACCATATATTTT.

V gene TRBV15 combines with J gene TRBJ1-3; TRBD1 agrees at 7 bases. This CDR3 spans 15 amino acids. V dropped 2 bases and J dropped 6; count of bases not matched to a gene: 7. Per germline, CDR1 LNHNV and CDR2 YYDKDF (reference sequence). Written as DNA, the CDR3 is TGTGCCACCAGCAGATACGGGACAGAGCTAAACACCATATATTTT. Protein sequence: CATSRYGTELNTIYF.

This chain joins TRBV12-3 or TRBV12-4 and TRBJ1-6, with 10 bases fitting TRBD1. CDR3 length equals 14 residues. Trimming took 5 bases from V and 7 from J; bases not matched to a gene: 2. The CDR3 DNA reads as TGTGCCAGCAGTCGGACAGGGGGGAATTCACCCCTCCACTTT. It specifies CASSRTGGNSPLHF.

The rearrangement joins TRBV29-1 to TRBJ1-2; a possible D gene is TRBD1 (6 bases). The CDR3 totals 12 residues. The V and J ends lost 2 bases and 6 bases respectively, with 10 bases between them. Per germline, CDR1 SQVTM and CDR2 ANQGSEA. CDR3 nucleotide sequence: TGCAGCGTTGAATACAGGGTTGATGGCTACACCTTC. Protein product: CSVEYRVDGYTF.

By share, this clonotype ranks as medium-sized (0.01 to 0.1%). The rearrangement joins TRBV7-8 to TRBJ1-1, with D possibly TRBD1 on 5 matching bases. The CDR3 totals 15 residues. Germline CDR1 reads SGHVS; CDR2 reads FQNEAQ. V was cut by 0 bases and J by 0 bases, with 8 bases left in between. The CDR3 spells CASSLAVGVNTEAFF. The CDR3 region has the DNA TGTGCCAGCAGCTTAGCAGTAGGGGTGAACACTGAAGCTTTCTTT.

This chain joins TRBV28 and TRBJ2-3; perhaps TRBD2 as D (6 bases). Germline CDR1 MDHEN, CDR2 SYDVKM. This CDR3 spans 14 amino acids. Trimming shortened V by 3 bases and J by 6 bases, and 13 bases separated the two germline ends. Here the CDR3 reads CASSFGGSQDTQYF. The CDR3 DNA reads TGTGCCAGCAGTTTCGGAGGGTCCCAGGATACGCAGTATTTT.

The chain uses TRBV6-1 and TRBJ1-2; tentative D call: TRBD1 (6 bases). V was trimmed by 8 bases and J by 7 bases, leaving 17 bases between them. Germline V gives CDR1 MNHNS, CDR2 SASEGT. The CDR3 contains 13 residues. In DNA, the CDR3 is TGTGCCAGCCGGAGCAGGGGAGGGGCTGGCTACACCTTC. Its protein is CASRSRGGAGYTF.